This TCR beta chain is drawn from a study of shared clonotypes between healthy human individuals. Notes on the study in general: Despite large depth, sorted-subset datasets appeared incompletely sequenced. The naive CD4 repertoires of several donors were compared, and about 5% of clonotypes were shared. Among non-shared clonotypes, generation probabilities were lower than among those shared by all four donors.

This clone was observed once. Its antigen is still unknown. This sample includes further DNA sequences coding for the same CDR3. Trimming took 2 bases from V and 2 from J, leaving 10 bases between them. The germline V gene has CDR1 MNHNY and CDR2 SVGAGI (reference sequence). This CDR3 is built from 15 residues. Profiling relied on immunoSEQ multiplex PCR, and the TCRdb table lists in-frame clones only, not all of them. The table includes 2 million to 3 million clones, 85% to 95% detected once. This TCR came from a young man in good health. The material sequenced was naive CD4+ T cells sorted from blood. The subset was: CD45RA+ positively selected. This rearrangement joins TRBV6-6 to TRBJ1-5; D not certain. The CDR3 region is CASSYPGGGNQPQHF. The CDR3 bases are TGTGCCAGCAGTTACCCGGGTGGTGGCAATCAGCCCCAGCATTTT.